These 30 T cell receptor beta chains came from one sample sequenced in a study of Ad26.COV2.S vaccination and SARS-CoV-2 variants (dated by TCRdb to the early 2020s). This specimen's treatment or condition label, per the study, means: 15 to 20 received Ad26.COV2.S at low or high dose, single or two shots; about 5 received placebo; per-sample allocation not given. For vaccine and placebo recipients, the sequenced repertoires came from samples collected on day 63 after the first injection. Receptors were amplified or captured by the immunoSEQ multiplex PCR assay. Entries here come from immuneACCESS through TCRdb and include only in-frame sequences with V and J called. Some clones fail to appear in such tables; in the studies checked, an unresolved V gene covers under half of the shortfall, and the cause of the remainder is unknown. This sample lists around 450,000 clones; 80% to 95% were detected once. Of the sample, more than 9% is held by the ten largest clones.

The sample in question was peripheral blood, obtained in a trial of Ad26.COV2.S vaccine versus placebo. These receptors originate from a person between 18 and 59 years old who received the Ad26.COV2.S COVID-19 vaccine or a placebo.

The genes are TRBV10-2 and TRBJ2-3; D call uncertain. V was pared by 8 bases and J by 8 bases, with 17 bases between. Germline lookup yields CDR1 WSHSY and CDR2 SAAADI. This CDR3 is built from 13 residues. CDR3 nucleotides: TGCGCCAGCTCCGGACGGTTTAGTAGTACGCAGTATTTT. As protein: CASSGRFSSTQYF.

CDR3 coding DNA: TGTGCCAGCAGCGGGGTCTTCAACTATGGCTACACCTTC. Residues: CASSGVFNYGYTF. This chain connects TRBV28 to TRBJ1-2; D is unresolved. The germline V and J ends were trimmed by 6 bases and 2 bases, with 10 bases remaining between them. The V gene's germline CDR1 is MDHEN and CDR2 SYDVKM. This CDR3 region has 13 residues.

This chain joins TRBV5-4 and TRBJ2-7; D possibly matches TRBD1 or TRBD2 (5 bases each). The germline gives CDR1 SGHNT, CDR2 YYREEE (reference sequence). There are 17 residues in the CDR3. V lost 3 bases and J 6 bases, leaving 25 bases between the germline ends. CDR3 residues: CASSWGRGGESPGEQYF. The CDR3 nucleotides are TGTGCCAGCAGCTGGGGGAGAGGCGGTGAGTCACCCGGCGAGCAGTACTTC. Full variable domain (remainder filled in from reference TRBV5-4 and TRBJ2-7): ETGVTQSPTHLIKTRGQQVTLRCSSQSGHNTVSWYQQALGQGPQFIFQYYREEENGRGNFPPRFSGLQFPNYSSELNVNALELDDSALYLCASSWGRGGESPGEQYFGPGTRLTVT.

The CDR3 loop reads CASSLLEGALTPGELFF. CDR3 bases: TGTGCCAGCAGCTTGTTGGAAGGGGCCCTAACACCGGGGGAGCTGTTTTTT. The gene calls are TRBV5-6 and TRBJ2-2; D possibly corresponds to TRBD1 (5 bases). Germline CDR1 SGHDT, CDR2 YYEEEE. Trimming removed 1 base from V and 8 bases from J, with 21 bases in between. The CDR3 has 17 amino acids. The whole variable domain, remainder taken from reference TRBV5-6 and TRBJ2-2, is DAGVTQSPTHLIKTRGQQVTLRCSPKSGHDTVSWYQQALGQGPQFIFQYYEEEERQRGNFPDRFSGHQFPNYSSELNVNALLLGDSALYLCASSLLEGALTPGELFFGEGSRLTVL.

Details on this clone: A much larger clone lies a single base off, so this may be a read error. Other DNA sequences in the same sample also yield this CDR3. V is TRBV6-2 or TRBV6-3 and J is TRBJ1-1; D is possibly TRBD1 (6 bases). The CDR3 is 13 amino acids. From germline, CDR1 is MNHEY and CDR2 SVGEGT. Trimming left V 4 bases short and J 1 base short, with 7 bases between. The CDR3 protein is CASSSTGNTEAFF. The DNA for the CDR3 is TGTGCCAGCAGTTCGACAGGGAACACTGAAGCTTTCTTT.

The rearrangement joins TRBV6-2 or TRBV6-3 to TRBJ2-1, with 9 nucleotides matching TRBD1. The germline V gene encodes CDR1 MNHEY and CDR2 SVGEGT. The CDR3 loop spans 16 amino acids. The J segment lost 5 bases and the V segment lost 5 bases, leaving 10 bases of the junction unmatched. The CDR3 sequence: CASSAPGQGAHNEQFF. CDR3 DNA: TGTGCCAGCAGTGCTCCGGGACAGGGTGCACACAATGAGCAGTTCTTC.

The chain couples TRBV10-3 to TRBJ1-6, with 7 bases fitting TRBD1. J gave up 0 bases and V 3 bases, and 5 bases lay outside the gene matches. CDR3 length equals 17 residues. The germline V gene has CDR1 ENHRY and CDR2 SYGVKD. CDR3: CAISDWGQSSYNSPLHF. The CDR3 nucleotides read TGTGCCATCAGTGATTGGGGACAGAGCTCCTATAATTCACCCCTCCACTTT.

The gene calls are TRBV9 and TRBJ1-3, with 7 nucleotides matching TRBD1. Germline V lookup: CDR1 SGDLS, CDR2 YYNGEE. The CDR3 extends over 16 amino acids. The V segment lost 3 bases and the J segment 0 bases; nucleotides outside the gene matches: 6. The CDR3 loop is CASSGQGFLSGNTIYF. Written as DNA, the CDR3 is TGTGCCAGCAGCGGACAGGGATTTCTCTCTGGAAACACCATATATTTT.

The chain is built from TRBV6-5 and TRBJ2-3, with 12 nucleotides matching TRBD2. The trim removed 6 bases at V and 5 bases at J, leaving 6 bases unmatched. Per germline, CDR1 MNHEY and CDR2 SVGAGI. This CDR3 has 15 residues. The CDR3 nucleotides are TGTGCCAGCAGCATCCCGGGACTAGCGGGAGATACGCAGTATTTT. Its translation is CASSIPGLAGDTQYF.

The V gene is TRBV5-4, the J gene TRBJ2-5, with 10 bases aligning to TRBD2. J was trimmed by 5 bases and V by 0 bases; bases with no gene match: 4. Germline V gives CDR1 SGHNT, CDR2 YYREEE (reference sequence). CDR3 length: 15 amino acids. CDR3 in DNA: TGTGCCAGCAGCTTGGGTTTTAGCGGGAGGGAGACCCAGTACTTC. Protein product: CASSLGFSGRETQYF.

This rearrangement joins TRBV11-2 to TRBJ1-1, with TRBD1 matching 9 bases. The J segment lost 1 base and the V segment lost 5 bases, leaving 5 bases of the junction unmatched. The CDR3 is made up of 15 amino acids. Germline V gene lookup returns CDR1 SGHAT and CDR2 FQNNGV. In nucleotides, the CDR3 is TGTGCCAGCAGCCCCCCGACAGGGGGGAACACTGAAGCTTTCTTT. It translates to CASSPPTGGNTEAFF.

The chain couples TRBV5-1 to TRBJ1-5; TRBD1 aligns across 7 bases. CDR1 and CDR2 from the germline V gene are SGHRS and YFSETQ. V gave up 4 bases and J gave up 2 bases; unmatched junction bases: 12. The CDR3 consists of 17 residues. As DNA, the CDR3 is TGCGCCAGCAGCCCACGCCCACAGGGGAATGGCAATCAGCCCCAGCATTTT. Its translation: CASSPRPQGNGNQPQHF.

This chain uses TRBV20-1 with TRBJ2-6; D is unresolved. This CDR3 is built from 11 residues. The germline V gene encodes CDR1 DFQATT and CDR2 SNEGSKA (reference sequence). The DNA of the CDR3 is TGCAGCACAAATGGGGCCAACGTCCTGACTTTC. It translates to CSTNGANVLTF.

The CDR3 DNA follows: TGTGCCAGCAGGAGGGGAGTAGCGGAAAAACACTCCTACGAGCAGTACTTC. It specifies CASRRGVAEKHSYEQYF. The chain recombines TRBV11-2 with TRBJ2-7, with a weak D call TRBD2 (6 bases). The length of the CDR3 is 17 residues. The germline gives CDR1 SGHAT, CDR2 FQNNGV. Trimming took off 6 bases at V and 0 bases at J, with 21 bases between the two ends.

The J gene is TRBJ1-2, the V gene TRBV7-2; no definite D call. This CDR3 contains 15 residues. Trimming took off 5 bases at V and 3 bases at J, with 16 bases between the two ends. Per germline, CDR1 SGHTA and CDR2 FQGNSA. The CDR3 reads CASSPGGRVDYGYTF. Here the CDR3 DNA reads TGTGCCAGCAGCCCTGGTGGGAGGGTTGACTATGGCTACACCTTC.

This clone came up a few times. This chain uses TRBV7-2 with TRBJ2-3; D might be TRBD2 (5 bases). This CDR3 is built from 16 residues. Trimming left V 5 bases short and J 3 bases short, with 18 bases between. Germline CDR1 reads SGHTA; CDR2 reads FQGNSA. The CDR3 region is CASSPVGLASTDTQYF. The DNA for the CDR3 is TGTGCCAGCAGCCCTGTGGGGTTAGCGTCGACAGATACGCAGTATTTT.

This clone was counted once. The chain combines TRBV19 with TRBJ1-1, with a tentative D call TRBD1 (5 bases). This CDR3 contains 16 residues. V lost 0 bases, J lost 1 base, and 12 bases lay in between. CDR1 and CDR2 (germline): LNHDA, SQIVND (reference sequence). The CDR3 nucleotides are TGTGCCAGTAGTATAGATCCCCGACAGAGGAACACTGAAGCTTTCTTT. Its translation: CASSIDPRQRNTEAFF.

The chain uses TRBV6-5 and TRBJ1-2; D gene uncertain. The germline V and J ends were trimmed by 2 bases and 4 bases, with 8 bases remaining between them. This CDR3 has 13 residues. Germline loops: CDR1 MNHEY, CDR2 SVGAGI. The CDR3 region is CASSYSDTYGYTF. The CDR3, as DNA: TGTGCCAGCAGTTACAGCGACACCTATGGCTACACCTTC.

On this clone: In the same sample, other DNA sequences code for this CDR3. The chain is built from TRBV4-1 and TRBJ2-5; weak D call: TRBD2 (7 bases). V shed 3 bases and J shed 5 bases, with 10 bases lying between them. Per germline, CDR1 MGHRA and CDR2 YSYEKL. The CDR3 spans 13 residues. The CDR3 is CASSQGRGETQYF. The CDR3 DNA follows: TGCGCCAGCAGCCAGGGGAGGGGGGAGACCCAGTACTTC.

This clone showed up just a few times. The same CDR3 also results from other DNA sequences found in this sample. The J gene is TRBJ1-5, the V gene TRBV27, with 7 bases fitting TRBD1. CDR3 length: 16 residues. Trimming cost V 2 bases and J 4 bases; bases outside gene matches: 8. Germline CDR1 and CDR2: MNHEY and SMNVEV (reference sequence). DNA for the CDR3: TGTGCCAGCAGTTTAAGTGGGCAGGGGGGGAATCAGCCCCAGCATTTT. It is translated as CASSLSGQGGNQPQHF.

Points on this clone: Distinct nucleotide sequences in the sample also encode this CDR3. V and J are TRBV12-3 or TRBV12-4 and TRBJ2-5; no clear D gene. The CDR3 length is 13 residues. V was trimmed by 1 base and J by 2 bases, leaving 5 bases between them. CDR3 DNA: TGTGCCAGCAGTTTAGGCCCGCAAGAGACCCAGTACTTC. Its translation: CASSLGPQETQYF.

The CDR3 spells CASSLDGTGYYGYTF. CDR3 coding DNA: TGCGCCAGCAGCTTGGACGGGACAGGGTATTATGGCTACACCTTC. The chain carries TRBV5-1 and TRBJ1-2, with 9 bases matching TRBD1. Per the germline V gene, CDR1 is SGHRS and CDR2 is YFSETQ. This CDR3 has 15 residues. V lost 0 bases and J lost 5; bases outside the gene matches: 5.

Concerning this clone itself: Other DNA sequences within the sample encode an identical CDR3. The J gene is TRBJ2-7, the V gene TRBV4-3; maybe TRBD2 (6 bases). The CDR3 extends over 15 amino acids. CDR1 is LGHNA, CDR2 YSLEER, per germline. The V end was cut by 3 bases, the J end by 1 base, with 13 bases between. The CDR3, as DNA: TGCGCCAGCAGCCAGGGGCGGGATACATCCTACGAGCAGTACTTC. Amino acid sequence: CASSQGRDTSYEQYF.

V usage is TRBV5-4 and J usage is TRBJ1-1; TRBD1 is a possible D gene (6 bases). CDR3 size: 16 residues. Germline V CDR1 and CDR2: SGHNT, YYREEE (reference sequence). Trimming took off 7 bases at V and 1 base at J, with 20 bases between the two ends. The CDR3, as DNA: TGTGCCAGCGGAAGCTTGGTAGGACAGAAGAACACTGAAGCTTTCTTT. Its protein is CASGSLVGQKNTEAFF.

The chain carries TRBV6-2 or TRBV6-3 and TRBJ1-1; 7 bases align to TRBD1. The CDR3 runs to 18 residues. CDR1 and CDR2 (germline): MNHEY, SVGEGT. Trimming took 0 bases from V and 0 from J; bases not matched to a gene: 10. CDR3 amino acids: CASSYSSRTGSLNTEAFF. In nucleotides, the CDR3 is TGTGCCAGCAGTTACTCGTCCCGGACAGGCAGTTTGAACACTGAAGCTTTCTTT.

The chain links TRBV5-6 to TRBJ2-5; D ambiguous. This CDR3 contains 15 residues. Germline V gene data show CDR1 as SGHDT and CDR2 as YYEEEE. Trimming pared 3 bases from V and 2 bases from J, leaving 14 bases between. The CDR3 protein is CASSSVVKIQETQYF. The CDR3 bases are TGTGCCAGCAGCTCCGTGGTAAAGATACAAGAGACCCAGTACTTC.

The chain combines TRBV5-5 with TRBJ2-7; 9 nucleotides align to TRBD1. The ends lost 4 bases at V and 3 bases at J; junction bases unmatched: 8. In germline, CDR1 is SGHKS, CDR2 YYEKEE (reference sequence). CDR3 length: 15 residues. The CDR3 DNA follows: TGTGCCAGCAGCCAAGGACAGGGGCCGATCTACGAGCAGTACTTC. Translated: CASSQGQGPIYEQYF.

This CDR3 reads CAWSPGTRGYTF. The CDR3 coding sequence is TGTGCCTGGAGTCCGGGGACGCGGGGCTACACCTTC. The chain couples TRBV30 to TRBJ1-2; D possibly corresponds to TRBD1 (5 bases). Trimming took off 2 bases at V and 8 bases at J, with 12 bases between the two ends. The CDR3 runs to 12 residues. CDR1 is GTSNPN and CDR2 is SVGIG in the germline V gene (reference sequence).

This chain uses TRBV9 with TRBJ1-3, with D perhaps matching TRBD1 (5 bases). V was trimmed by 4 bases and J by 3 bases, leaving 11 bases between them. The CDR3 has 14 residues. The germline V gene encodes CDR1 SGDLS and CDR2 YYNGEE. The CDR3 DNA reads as TGTGCCAGCAGCCCGACAGAGCTTGGAAACACCATATATTTT. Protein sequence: CASSPTELGNTIYF.

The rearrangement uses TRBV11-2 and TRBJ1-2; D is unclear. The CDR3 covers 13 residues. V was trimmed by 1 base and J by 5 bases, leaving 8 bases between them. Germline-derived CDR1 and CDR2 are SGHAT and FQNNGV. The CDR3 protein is CASSLAVDYGYTF. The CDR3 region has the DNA TGTGCCAGCAGCTTAGCTGTAGATTATGGCTACACCTTC.